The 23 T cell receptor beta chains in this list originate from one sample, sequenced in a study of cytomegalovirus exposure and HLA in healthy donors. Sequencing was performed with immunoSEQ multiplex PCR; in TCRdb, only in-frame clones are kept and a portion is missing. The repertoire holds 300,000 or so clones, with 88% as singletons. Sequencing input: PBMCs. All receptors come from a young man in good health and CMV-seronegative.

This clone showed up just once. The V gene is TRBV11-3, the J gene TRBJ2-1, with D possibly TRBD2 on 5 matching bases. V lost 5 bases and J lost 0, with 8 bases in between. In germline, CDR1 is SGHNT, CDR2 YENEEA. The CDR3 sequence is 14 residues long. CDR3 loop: CASSESGSYNEQFF. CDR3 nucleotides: TGTGCCAGCAGCGAGAGCGGCTCCTACAATGAGCAGTTCTTC.

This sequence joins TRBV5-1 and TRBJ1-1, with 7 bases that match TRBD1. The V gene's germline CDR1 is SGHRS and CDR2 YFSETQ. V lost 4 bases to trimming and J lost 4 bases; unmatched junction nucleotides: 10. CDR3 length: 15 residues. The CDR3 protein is CASSPRIQGPTEAFF. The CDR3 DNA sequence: TGCGCCAGCAGCCCTCGTATACAGGGGCCCACTGAAGCTTTCTTT.

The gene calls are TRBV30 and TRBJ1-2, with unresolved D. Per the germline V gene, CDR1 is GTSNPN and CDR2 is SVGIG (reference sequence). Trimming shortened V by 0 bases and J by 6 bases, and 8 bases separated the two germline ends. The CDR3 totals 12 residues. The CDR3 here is CAWSVYTDGYTF. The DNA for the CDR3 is TGTGCCTGGAGTGTATACACCGATGGCTACACCTTC.

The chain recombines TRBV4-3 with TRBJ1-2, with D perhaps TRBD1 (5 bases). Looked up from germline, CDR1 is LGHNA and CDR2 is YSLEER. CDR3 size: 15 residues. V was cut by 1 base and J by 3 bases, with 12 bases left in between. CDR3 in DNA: TGCGCCAGCAGCCAAGGATGGGGCGGGGACTATGGCTACACCTTC. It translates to CASSQGWGGDYGYTF.

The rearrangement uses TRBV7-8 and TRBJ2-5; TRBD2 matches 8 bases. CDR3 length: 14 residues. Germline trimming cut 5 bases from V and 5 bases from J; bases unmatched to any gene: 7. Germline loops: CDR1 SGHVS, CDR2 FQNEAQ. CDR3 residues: CASSQGLAGETQYF. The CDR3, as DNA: TGTGCCAGCAGCCAAGGACTAGCAGGGGAGACCCAGTACTTC.

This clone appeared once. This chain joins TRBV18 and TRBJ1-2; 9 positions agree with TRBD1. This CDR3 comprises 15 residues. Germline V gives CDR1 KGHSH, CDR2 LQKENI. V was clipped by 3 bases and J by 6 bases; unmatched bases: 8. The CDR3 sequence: CASSPDRGSWDGYTF. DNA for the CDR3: TGTGCCAGCTCACCGGACAGGGGTAGTTGGGATGGCTACACCTTC.

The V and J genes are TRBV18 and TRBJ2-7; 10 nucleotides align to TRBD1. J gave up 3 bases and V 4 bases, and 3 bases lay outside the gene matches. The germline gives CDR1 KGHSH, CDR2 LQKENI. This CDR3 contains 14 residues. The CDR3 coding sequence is TGTGCCAGCTCACGGGACAGGGGCAACTACGAGCAGTACTTC. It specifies CASSRDRGNYEQYF.

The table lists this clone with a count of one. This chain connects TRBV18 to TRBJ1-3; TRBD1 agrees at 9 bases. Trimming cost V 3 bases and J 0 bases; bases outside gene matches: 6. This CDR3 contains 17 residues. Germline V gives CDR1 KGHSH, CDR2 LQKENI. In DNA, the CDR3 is TGTGCCAGCTCACCGGGGACAGGGTATAGCTCTGGAAACACCATATATTTT. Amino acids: CASSPGTGYSSGNTIYF.

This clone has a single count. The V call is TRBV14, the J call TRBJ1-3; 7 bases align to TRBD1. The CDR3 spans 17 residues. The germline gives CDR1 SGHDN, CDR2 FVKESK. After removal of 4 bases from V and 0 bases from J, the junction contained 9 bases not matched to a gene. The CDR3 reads CASSRDSPSISGNTIYF. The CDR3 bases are TGTGCCAGCAGCCGGGACAGCCCTTCAATCTCTGGAAACACCATATATTTT. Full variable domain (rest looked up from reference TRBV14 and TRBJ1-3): EAGVTQFPSHSVIEKGQTVTLRCDPISGHDNLYWYRRVMGKEIKFLLHFVKESKQDESGMPNNRFLAERTGGTYSTLKVQPAELEDSGVYFCASSRDSPSISGNTIYFGEGSWLTVV.

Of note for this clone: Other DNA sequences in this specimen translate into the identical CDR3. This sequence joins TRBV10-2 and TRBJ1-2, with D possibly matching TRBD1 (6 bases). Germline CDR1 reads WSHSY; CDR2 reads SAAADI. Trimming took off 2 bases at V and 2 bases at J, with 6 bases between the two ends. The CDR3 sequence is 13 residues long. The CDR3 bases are TGCGCCAGCAGTGAGACAGGGAACTATGGCTACACCTTC. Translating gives CASSETGNYGYTF.

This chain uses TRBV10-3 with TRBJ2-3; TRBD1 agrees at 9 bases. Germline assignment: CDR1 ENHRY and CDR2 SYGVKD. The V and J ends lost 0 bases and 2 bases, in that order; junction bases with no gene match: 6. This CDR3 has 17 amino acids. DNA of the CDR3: TGTGCCATCAGTGAGTCGATGGGGACAGGGACCACAGATACGCAGTATTTT. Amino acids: CAISESMGTGTTDTQYF.

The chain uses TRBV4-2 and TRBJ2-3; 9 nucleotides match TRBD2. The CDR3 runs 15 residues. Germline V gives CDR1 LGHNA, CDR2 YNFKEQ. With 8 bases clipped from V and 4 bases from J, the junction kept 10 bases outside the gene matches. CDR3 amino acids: CASRFSGGEADTQYF. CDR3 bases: TGTGCCAGCCGCTTTAGCGGGGGCGAGGCAGATACGCAGTATTTT.

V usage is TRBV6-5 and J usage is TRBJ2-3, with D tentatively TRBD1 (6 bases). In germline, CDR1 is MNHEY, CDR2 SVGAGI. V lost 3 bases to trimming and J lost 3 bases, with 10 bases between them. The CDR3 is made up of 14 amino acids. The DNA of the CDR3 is TGTGCCAGCAGTTATTCCCAGGGGACAGATACGCAGTATTTT. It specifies CASSYSQGTDTQYF.

The DNA of the CDR3 is TGTGCCAGCAGCCAAGTTGGTAGCGGGGGAGCAGAGACCCAGTACTTC. Translated, it gives CASSQVGSGGAETQYF. The rearrangement joins TRBV4-2 to TRBJ2-5, with TRBD2 matching 9 bases. The germline CDR1 and CDR2 sequences are LGHNA and YNFKEQ. V lost 1 base and J lost 4; bases outside the gene matches: 7. The CDR3 sequence is 16 residues long.

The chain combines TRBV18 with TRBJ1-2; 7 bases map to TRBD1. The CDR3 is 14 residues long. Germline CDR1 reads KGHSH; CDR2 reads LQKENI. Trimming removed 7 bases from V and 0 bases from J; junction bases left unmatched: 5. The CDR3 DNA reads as TGTGCCAGCTACTCCGGGACAGCTAACTATGGCTACACCTTC. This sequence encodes CASYSGTANYGYTF.

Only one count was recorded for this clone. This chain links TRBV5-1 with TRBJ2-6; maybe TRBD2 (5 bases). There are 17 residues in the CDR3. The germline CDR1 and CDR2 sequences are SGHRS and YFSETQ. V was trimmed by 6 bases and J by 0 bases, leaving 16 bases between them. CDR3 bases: TGCGCCAGCAAACAGACGGGAAAAAGCTCTGGGGCCAACGTCCTGACTTTC. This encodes CASKQTGKSSGANVLTF.

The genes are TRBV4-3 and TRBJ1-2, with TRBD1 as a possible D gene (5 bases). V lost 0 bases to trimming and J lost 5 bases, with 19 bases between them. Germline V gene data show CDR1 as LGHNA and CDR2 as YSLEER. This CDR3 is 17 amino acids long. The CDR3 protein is CASSQDQGAAAVYGYTF. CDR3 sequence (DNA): TGCGCCAGCAGCCAAGATCAAGGGGCTGCCGCCGTTTATGGCTACACCTTC.

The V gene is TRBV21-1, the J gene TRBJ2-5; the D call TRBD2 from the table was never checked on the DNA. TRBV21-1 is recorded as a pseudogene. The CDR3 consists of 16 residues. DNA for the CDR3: TGTGCCAGCAGCAAAGGACTAGCGGGGTACCAAGAGACCCAGTACTTC. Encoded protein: CASSKGLAGYQETQYF.

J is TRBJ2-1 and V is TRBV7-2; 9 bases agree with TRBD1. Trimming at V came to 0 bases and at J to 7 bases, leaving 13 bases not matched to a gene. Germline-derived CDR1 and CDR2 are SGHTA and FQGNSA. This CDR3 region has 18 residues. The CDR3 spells CASSLARGGTGFLNEQFF. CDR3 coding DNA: TGTGCCAGCAGCTTAGCGAGGGGAGGGACAGGGTTTTTGAATGAGCAGTTCTTC.

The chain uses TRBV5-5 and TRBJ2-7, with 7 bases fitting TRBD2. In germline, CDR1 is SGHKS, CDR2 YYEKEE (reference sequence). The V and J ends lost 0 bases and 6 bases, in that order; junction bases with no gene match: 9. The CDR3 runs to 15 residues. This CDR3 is CASSLERGRGFEQYF. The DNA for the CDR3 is TGTGCCAGCAGCTTGGAGCGGGGAAGGGGATTCGAGCAGTACTTC.

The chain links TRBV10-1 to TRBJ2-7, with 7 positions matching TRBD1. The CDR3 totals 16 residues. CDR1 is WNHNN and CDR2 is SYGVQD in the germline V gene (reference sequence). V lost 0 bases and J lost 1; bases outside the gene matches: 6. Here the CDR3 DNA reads TGCGCCAGCAGTGAGTCGGTGGGCAGGGGGTCCTACGAGCAGTACTTC. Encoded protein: CASSESVGRGSYEQYF.

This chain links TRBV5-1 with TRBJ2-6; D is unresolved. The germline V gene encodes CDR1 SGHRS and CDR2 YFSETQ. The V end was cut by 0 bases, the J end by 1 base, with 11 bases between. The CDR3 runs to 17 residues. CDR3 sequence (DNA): TGCGCCAGCAGCTTGGCCGAGAGACAATCTGGGGCCAACGTCCTGACTTTC. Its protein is CASSLAERQSGANVLTF.

CDR3 DNA sequence: TGTGCCAGCAGCTTTCCAGTCGGGGAGCTGTTTTTT. Translation: CASSFPVGELFF. The rearrangement joins TRBV7-9 to TRBJ2-2; D is uncertain. Trimming cost V 3 bases and J 7 bases, with 6 bases left between them. The CDR3 length is 12 residues. Germline V lookup: CDR1 SEHNR, CDR2 FQNEAQ (reference sequence).